Listed below are T cell receptor beta chains from one sample, sequenced in a study of cytomegalovirus exposure and HLA in healthy donors. TCRdb keeps only in-frame clones here, not all; method: immunoSEQ multiplex PCR. The profile shows approximately 150,000 clones, around four fifths of them singletons. Material for sequencing was PBMCs. The receptors were gathered from a man aged 25-45 years in good health and CMV-seronegative. The CDR3 runs from the conserved cysteine through the conserved F or W.

v_gene	CDR3aa
TRBV9	CASSRTTSGLQNTQYF
TRBV10-3	CATSGTARPPLHF
TRBV5-1	CASSLDVVGGTAGANVLTF
TRBV5-6	CASSLDQGLAVQETQYF
TRBV28	CASQTGQVLYEQYF
TRBV28	CASSFGDYEQYF
TRBV30	CAWSETGVVQPQHF
TRBV19	CASSLGLAVSYEQYF
TRBV7-9	CASSPPSGRGNEQFF
TRBV28	CASSLANRVGEQYF
TRBV27	CASSLLGNTEAFF
TRBV6-6	CASSYSQYNEQFF
TRBV4-3	CASSQMTSSYNEQFF